This T cell receptor beta chain was sequenced during a study of T cell responses to AZD1222 COVID-19 vaccine. This clone has a single count. The repertoire was sequenced with immunoSEQ multiplex PCR; TCRdb's copy has only in-frame clones and lacks some. The sample has approximately 120,000 clones; more than 85% are singletons. Sequences were derived from peripheral blood, sampled on day 0 of MenACWY control vaccination. The TCR was taken from an adult in good health.

The CDR3 DNA is TGTGCCACCCAGGAGGGGGCAGGGACCGGGGAGCTGTTTTTT. As protein: CATQEGAGTGELFF. The chain employs TRBV19 and TRBJ2-2; perhaps TRBD1 as D (7 bases). Germline loops: CDR1 LNHDA, CDR2 SQIVND (reference sequence). The germline V and J ends were trimmed by 10 bases and 5 bases, with 17 bases remaining between them. CDR3 size: 14 residues.